One and the same sample provided the 26 T cell receptor beta chains below, sequenced in a study of glioma-infiltrating T cells after dendritic cell vaccination. Clones were read by immunoSEQ multiplex PCR, and TCRdb kept only the in-frame ones, dropping some. The sample gives tens of thousands of clones, around 74% of which show up once; approximately 35% is in the top ten. Here the sequenced sample was blood, taken before dendritic cell vaccination. All receptors come from a human donor with glioblastoma.

The chain employs TRBV5-4 and TRBJ2-5; 10 bases are a match to TRBD1. The CDR3 extends over 16 amino acids. Germline CDR1 reads SGHNT; CDR2 reads YYREEE (reference sequence). V trimming: 4 bases; J trimming: 1 base; junction bases outside the gene matches: 7. The CDR3 DNA sequence: TGTGCCAGCAGCGTCGGACAGGGGGGATTCCAAGAGACCCAGTACTTC. Residues: CASSVGQGGFQETQYF.

The chain has TRBV28 and TRBJ1-4; possibly TRBD1 for D (5 bases). This CDR3 is 15 amino acids long. The germline gives CDR1 MDHEN, CDR2 SYDVKM. The V and J ends lost 2 bases and 5 bases respectively, with 12 bases between them. The CDR3 sequence is CASSLKGVLNEKLFF. The CDR3 DNA follows: TGTGCCAGCAGTTTAAAAGGGGTGCTAAATGAAAAACTGTTTTTT. The full variable domain, with the rest looked up from reference TRBV28 and TRBJ1-4, is DVKVTQSSRYLVKRTGEKVFLECVQDMDHENMFWYRQDPGLGLRLIYFSYDVKMKEKGDIPEGYSVSREKKERFSLILESASTNQTSMYLCASSLKGVLNEKLFFGSGTQLSVL.

This chain uses TRBV19 with TRBJ1-2; D might be TRBD1 (5 bases). This CDR3 has 14 amino acids. V lost 3 bases, J lost 2 bases, and 10 bases lay in between. CDR1 and CDR2 (germline): LNHDA, SQIVND (reference sequence). The chain's CDR3 is CASSIGGENYGYTF. The CDR3 nucleotides read TGTGCCAGTAGTATCGGAGGGGAGAACTATGGCTACACCTTC. The variable domain in full, completed from reference TRBV19 and TRBJ1-2, reads DGGITQSPKYLFRKEGQNVTLSCEQNLNHDAMYWYRQDPGQGLRLIYYSQIVNDFQKGDIAEGYSVSREKKESFPLTVTSAQKNPTAFYLCASSIGGENYGYTFGSGTRLTVV.

The genes are TRBV4-3 and TRBJ2-5; 7 bases align to TRBD1. Germline CDR1 is LGHNA and CDR2 is YSLEER. The trim removed 2 bases at V and 2 bases at J, leaving 11 bases unmatched. This CDR3 is built from 17 residues. The CDR3 region has the DNA TGCGCCAGCAGCCAATTTGGACAAGGGGGCCGTCAAGAGACCCAGTACTTC. Translated, it gives CASSQFGQGGRQETQYF.

This chain connects TRBV19 to TRBJ2-2, with 12 bases lining up with TRBD1. The junction had 9 bases not matched to a gene; V was cut back by 0 bases and J by 7 bases. The CDR3 extends over 18 amino acids. Germline-derived CDR1 and CDR2 are LNHDA and SQIVND (reference sequence). The CDR3 reads CASSIDRPGQGAGGELFF. DNA of the CDR3: TGTGCCAGTAGTATAGACCGTCCGGGACAGGGGGCAGGCGGGGAGCTGTTTTTT.

A word on this clone: A junction end diverges from the germline sequence, so it may reflect a read error. The V call is TRBV7-2, the J call TRBJ1-4; D is unresolved. CDR3 length: 15 residues. Germline loops: CDR1 SGHTA, CDR2 FQGNSA. The CDR3 loop reads CASRLGVATNEKLFF. The CDR3 nucleotides are TGTGCCAGCAGGTTAGGAGTTGCAACTAATGAAAAACTGTTTTTT.

The chain recombines TRBV5-4 with TRBJ1-1; D perhaps matches TRBD1 (6 bases). The germline V gene encodes CDR1 SGHNT and CDR2 YYREEE (reference sequence). CDR3 length: 12 residues. The V gene lost 9 bases and the J gene lost 2 bases, with 11 bases spanning the gap. For the CDR3, the DNA is TGTGCCATCGGGACAACCAACACTGAAGCTTTCTTT. Amino acids: CAIGTTNTEAFF.

J is TRBJ2-7 and V is TRBV11-2; D uncertain. This CDR3 has 14 residues. V was clipped by 1 base and J by 0 bases, with 7 bases between them. CDR1 and CDR2 (germline): SGHAT, FQNNGV. The CDR3 protein is CASSLGPVSYEQYF. The CDR3 DNA follows: TGTGCCAGCAGCTTAGGTCCCGTCTCCTACGAGCAGTACTTC. The variable domain in full, with the rest retrieved from reference TRBV11-2 and TRBJ2-7, is EAGVAQSPRYKIIEKRQSVAFWCNPISGHATLYWYQQILGQGPKLLIQFQNNGVVDDSQLPKDRFSAERLKGVDSTLKIQPAKLEDSAVYLCASSLGPVSYEQYFGPGTRLTVT.

This sequence joins TRBV28 and TRBJ1-5, with unresolved D. The CDR3 totals 12 residues. Germline V gene lookup returns CDR1 MDHEN and CDR2 SYDVKM. With 6 bases removed from V and 0 bases from J, the gap between germline ends came to 3 bases. The CDR3 is CASRYSNQPQHF. CDR3 coding DNA: TGTGCCAGCAGGTATAGCAATCAGCCCCAGCATTTT.

The chain combines TRBV4-1 with TRBJ1-4; 9 bases line up with TRBD1. J lost 8 bases, V lost 0 bases, and 10 bases had no gene match. CDR1 is MGHRA, CDR2 YSYEKL, per germline. This CDR3 has 17 residues. CDR3 sequence: CASSQDFSGTGKEKLFF. Written as DNA, the CDR3 is TGCGCCAGCAGCCAAGATTTTTCCGGGACAGGGAAAGAAAAACTGTTTTTT.

The genes are TRBV30 and TRBJ2-1, with D perhaps TRBD2 (5 bases). The V and J ends lost 0 bases and 4 bases respectively, with 10 bases between them. Germline V gives CDR1 GTSNPN, CDR2 SVGIG (reference sequence). The CDR3 consists of 14 residues. The CDR3 is CAWSVRRVYNEQFF. In DNA, the CDR3 is TGTGCCTGGAGTGTAAGGCGGGTATACAATGAGCAGTTCTTC.

The rearrangement links TRBV5-5 to TRBJ2-3, with TRBD2 matching over 8 bases. The germline gives CDR1 SGHKS, CDR2 YYEKEE (reference sequence). The V gene end was trimmed by 5 bases and the J gene end by 4 bases; junction bases not matched to a gene: 3. The CDR3 is 13 residues long. The CDR3, as DNA: TGTGCCAGCAGACCGGGGGGGTCAGATACGCAGTATTTT. Its translation is CASRPGGSDTQYF.

This rearrangement joins TRBV25-1 to TRBJ2-1, with D possibly being TRBD1 (6 bases). This CDR3 has 15 amino acids. Germline CDR1 and CDR2: MGHDK and SYGVNS. Trimming pared 3 bases from V and 6 bases from J, leaving 15 bases between. CDR3 region: CASSEPGAKINEQFF. DNA of the CDR3: TGTGCCAGCAGTGAGCCAGGGGCGAAAATCAATGAGCAGTTCTTC.

Concerning this clone itself: The germline gene is not matched at one end of the junction; a read error may be the cause. The V and J genes are TRBV2 and TRBJ2-7; the D is unclear. Germline V gives CDR1 SNHLY, CDR2 FYNNEI. The CDR3 totals 12 residues. The DNA of the CDR3 is TGTGCCAGCAGTAACTCGGGTTATGAGCGGTACTTC. Protein: CASSNSGYERYF.

The chain joins TRBV11-2 to TRBJ1-1; weak D call: TRBD1 (5 bases). The CDR3 loop spans 12 amino acids. Trimming took off 8 bases at V and 2 bases at J, with 9 bases between the two ends. Germline V gives CDR1 SGHAT, CDR2 FQNNGV. The CDR3 bases are TGTGCCAGCTCGGGACTCAACACTGAAGCTTTCTTT. Its translation is CASSGLNTEAFF.

The chain joins TRBV19 to TRBJ2-1, with 8 nucleotides matching TRBD1. The CDR3 consists of 15 residues. CDR1 and CDR2 (germline): LNHDA, SQIVND (reference sequence). After removal of 4 bases from V and 6 bases from J, the junction contained 8 bases not matched to a gene. The CDR3 is CASSTNQGAGNEQFF. CDR3 nucleotides: TGTGCCAGTAGTACAAACCAGGGGGCCGGCAATGAGCAGTTCTTC.

There are a few counts of this clone. The rearrangement uses TRBV7-9 and TRBJ1-2; maybe TRBD1 (5 bases). This CDR3 is 12 amino acids long. Trimming pared 8 bases from V and 6 bases from J, leaving 13 bases between. Germline CDR1 reads SEHNR; CDR2 reads FQNEAQ (reference sequence). The CDR3 region has the DNA TGTGCCAGCGTGGGCCAGGGAAATGGCTACACCTTC. It is translated as CASVGQGNGYTF. The whole variable domain, filled in from reference TRBV7-9 and TRBJ1-2, reads DTGVSQNPRHKITKRGQNVTFRCDPISEHNRLYWYRQTLGQGPEFLTYFQNEAQLEKSRLLSDRFSAERPKGSFSTLEIQRTEQGDSAMYLCASVGQGNGYTFGSGTRLTVV.

This clone has just a few counts. The chain recombines TRBV6-7 with TRBJ2-7, with a tentative D call TRBD1 (5 bases). TRBV6-7 is noted as an ORF with a role that remains uncertain. This CDR3 has 14 amino acids. V was pared by 4 bases and J by 3 bases, with 13 bases between. CDR3 region: CASSSLDRIYEQYF. CDR3 nucleotides: TGTGCCAGCAGTTCTCTCGACAGAATCTACGAGCAGTACTTC.

This clone has just one count. J is TRBJ2-1 and V is TRBV10-3; D not certain. V was trimmed by 5 bases and J by 7 bases, leaving 6 bases between them. CDR1 ENHRY and CDR2 SYGVKD come from the germline V gene. The CDR3 contains 11 residues. The CDR3 protein is CAISSRNEQFF. The CDR3 nucleotides read TGTGCCATCAGTAGCCGAAATGAGCAGTTCTTC.

This clone occurred once. The chain has TRBV19 and TRBJ2-2; D may be TRBD1 (5 bases). Trimming removed 3 bases at V and 6 bases at J, with 11 bases between. The germline CDR1 and CDR2 sequences are LNHDA and SQIVND (reference sequence). The CDR3 runs to 14 residues. This chain's CDR3 is CASSITPRAGELFF. As DNA, the CDR3 is TGTGCCAGTAGTATTACCCCCAGGGCCGGGGAGCTGTTTTTT.

The chain employs TRBV11-3 and TRBJ2-3, with D hard to call. CDR1 and CDR2 (germline): SGHNT, YENEEA. V was cut by 3 bases and J by 1 base, with 14 bases left in between. The CDR3 is 16 residues long. The CDR3 is CASSFDGARGTDTQYF. DNA of the CDR3: TGTGCCAGCAGCTTCGACGGCGCCCGGGGCACAGATACGCAGTATTTT. The whole variable domain, remainder taken from reference TRBV11-3 and TRBJ2-3, is EAGVVQSPRYKIIEKKQPVAFWCNPISGHNTLYWYLQNLGQGPELLIRYENEEAVDDSQLPKDRFSAERLKGVDSTLKIQPAELGDSAVYLCASSFDGARGTDTQYFGPGTRLTVL.

The chain couples TRBV27 to TRBJ1-1; TRBD1 is a possible D gene (5 bases). V lost 5 bases and J 4 bases, leaving 17 bases between the germline ends. CDR3 size: 15 residues. The germline V gene encodes CDR1 MNHEY and CDR2 SMNVEV (reference sequence). This CDR3 reads CASSRRDLKITEAFF. CDR3 nucleotide sequence: TGTGCCAGCAGTAGACGGGACTTAAAGATCACTGAAGCTTTCTTT.

This clone occurred a few times. The chain has TRBV5-8 and TRBJ2-6, with 7 bases identical to TRBD2. CDR1 is SGHTS, CDR2 YDEGEE, per germline. The CDR3 covers 16 residues. Trimming took 0 bases from V and 1 from J; bases not matched to a gene: 1. CDR3 loop: CASSLVGGSGANVLTF. The CDR3, as DNA: TGTGCCAGCAGCTTGGTCGGGGGGTCTGGGGCCAACGTCCTGACTTTC.

The chain couples TRBV2 to TRBJ2-5; D gene uncertain. Trimming took off 6 bases at V and 4 bases at J, with 6 bases between the two ends. There are 11 residues in the CDR3. Germline CDR1 SNHLY, CDR2 FYNNEI. CDR3 DNA: TGTGCCAGCAGCGCAGGAGAGACCCAGTACTTC. This codes for CASSAGETQYF.

The chain combines TRBV7-9 with TRBJ2-3, with 8 bases identical to TRBD1. This CDR3 has 14 amino acids. After removal of 3 bases from V and 3 bases from J, the junction contained 2 bases not matched to a gene. Germline CDR1 is SEHNR and CDR2 is FQNEAQ (reference sequence). CDR3 region: CASSFDRGTDTQYF. CDR3 nucleotide sequence: TGTGCCAGCAGCTTCGACAGGGGAACAGATACGCAGTATTTT.

This clone occurred a few times. V is TRBV7-9 and J is TRBJ2-1; tentative D call: TRBD2 (6 bases). Trimming removed 5 bases from V and 7 bases from J, with 24 bases in between. Germline assignment: CDR1 SEHNR and CDR2 FQNEAQ (reference sequence). The CDR3 loop spans 17 amino acids. The CDR3 sequence is CASSPEGSGPDENEQFF. The DNA for the CDR3 is TGTGCCAGCAGCCCGGAGGGGTCCGGGCCTGATGAGAATGAGCAGTTCTTC.